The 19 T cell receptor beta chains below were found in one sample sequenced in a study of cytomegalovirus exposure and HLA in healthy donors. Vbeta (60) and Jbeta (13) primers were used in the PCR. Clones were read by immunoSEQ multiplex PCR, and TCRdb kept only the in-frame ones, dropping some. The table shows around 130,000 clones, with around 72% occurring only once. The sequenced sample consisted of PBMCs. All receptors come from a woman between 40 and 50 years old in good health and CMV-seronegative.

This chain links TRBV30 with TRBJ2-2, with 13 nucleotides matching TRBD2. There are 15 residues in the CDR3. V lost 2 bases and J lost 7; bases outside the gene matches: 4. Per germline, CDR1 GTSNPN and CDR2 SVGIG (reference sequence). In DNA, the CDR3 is TGTGCCTGGAGTACTAGCGGGGGGGCGGTCGGGGAGCTGTTTTTT. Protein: CAWSTSGGAVGELFF.

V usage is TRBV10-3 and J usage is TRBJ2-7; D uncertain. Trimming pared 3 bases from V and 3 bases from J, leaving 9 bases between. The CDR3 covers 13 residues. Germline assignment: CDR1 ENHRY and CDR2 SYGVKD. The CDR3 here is CAISEKQFYEQYF. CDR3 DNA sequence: TGTGCCATCAGTGAAAAACAGTTCTACGAGCAGTACTTC.

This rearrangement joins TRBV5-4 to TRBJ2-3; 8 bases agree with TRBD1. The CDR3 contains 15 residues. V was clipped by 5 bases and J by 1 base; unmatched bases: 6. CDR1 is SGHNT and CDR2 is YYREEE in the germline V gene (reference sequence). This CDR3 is CASSSVDRGTDTQYF. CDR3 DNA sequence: TGTGCCAGCAGTTCCGTGGACAGGGGCACAGATACGCAGTATTTT.

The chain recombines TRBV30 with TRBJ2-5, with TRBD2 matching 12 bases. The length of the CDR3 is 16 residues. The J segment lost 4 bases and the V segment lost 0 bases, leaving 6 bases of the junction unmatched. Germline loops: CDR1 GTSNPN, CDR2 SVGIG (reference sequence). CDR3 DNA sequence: TGTGCCTGGAGTGTAGGTCTAGCGGGGGGGATAGAGACCCAGTACTTC. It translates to CAWSVGLAGGIETQYF. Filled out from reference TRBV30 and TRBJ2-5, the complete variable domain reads SQTIHQWPATLVQPVGSPLSLECTVEGTSNPNLYWYRQAAGRGLQLLFYSVGIGQISSEVPQNLSASRPQDRQFILSSKKLLLSDSGFYLCAWSVGLAGGIETQYFGPGTRLLVL.

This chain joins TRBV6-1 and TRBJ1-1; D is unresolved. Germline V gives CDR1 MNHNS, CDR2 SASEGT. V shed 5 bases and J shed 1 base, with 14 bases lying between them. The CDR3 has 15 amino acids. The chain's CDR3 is CASSRKPRQNTEAFF. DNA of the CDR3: TGTGCCAGCAGTCGCAAACCTCGACAGAACACTGAAGCTTTCTTT.

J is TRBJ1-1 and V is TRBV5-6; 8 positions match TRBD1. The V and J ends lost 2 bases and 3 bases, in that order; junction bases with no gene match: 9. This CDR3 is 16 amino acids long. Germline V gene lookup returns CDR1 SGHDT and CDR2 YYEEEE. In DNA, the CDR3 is TGTGCCAGCAGCTTCCAGGGGGCCGAACACGACACTGAAGCTTTCTTT. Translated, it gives CASSFQGAEHDTEAFF.

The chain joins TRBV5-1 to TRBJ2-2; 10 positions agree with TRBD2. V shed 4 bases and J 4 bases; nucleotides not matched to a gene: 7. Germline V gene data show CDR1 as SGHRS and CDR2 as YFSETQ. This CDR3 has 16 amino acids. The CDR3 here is CASSPPSGSGTGELFF. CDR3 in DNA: TGCGCCAGCAGCCCCCCTAGCGGGAGTGGCACCGGGGAGCTGTTTTTT.

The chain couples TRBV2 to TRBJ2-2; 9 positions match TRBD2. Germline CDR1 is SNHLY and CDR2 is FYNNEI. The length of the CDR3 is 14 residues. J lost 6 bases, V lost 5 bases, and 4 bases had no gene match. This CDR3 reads CASSQREEAGELFF. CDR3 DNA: TGTGCCAGCAGTCAGCGGGAGGAGGCCGGGGAGCTGTTTTTT.

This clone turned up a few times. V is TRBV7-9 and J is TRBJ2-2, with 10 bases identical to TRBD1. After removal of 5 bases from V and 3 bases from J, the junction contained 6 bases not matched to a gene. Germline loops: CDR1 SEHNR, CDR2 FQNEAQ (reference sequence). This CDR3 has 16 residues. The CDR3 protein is CASSKPGTGDTGELFF. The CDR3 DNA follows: TGTGCCAGCAGCAAACCCGGGACAGGGGACACCGGGGAGCTGTTTTTT.

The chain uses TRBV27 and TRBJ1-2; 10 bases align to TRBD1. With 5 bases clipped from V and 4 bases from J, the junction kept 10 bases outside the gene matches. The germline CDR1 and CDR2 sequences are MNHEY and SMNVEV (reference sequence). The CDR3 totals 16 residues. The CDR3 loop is CASSPPAGTGVYGYTF. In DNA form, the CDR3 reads TGTGCCAGCAGTCCCCCGGCGGGGACAGGGGTCTATGGCTACACCTTC.

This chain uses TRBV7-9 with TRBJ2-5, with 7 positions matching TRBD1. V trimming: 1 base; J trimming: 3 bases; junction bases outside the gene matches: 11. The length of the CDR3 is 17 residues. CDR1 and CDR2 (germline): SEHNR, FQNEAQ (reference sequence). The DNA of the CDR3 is TGTGCCAGCAGCTTAGGGTTCGGAGCAGGGACAGAAGAGACCCAGTACTTC. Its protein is CASSLGFGAGTEETQYF.

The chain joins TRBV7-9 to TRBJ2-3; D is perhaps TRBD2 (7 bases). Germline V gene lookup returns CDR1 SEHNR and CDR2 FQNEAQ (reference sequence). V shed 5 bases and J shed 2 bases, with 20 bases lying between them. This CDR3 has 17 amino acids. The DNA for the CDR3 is TGTGCCAGCAGCCCGGAGCCACAGGGAGGGGTCACAGATACGCAGTATTTT. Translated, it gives CASSPEPQGGVTDTQYF.

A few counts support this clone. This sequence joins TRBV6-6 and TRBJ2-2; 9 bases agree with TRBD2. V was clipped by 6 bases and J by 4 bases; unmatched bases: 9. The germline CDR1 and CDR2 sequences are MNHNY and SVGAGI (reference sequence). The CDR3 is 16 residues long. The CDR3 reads CASSDTSGQSTGELFF. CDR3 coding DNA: TGTGCCAGCAGCGATACTAGCGGGCAAAGCACCGGGGAGCTGTTTTTT.

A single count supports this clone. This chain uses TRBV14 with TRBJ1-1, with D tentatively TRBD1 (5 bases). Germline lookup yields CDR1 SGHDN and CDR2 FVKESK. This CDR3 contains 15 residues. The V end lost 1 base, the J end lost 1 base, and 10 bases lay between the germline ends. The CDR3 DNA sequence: TGTGCCAGCAGCCAAGTGCAGGGTAGGAACACTGAAGCTTTCTTT. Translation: CASSQVQGRNTEAFF.

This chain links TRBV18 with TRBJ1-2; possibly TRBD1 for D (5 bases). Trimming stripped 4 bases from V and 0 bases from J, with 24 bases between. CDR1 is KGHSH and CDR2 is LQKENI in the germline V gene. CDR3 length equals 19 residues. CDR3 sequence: CASSRTARGWGETNYGYTF. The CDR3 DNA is TGTGCCAGCTCACGGACCGCCCGTGGGTGGGGCGAGACTAACTATGGCTACACCTTC.

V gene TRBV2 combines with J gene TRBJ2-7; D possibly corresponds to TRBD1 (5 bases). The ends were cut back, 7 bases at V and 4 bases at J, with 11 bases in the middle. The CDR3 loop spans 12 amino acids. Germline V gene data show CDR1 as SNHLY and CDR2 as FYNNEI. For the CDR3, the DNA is TGTGCCAGCATTAAACAGGAGTACGAGCAGTACTTC. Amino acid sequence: CASIKQEYEQYF.

CDR3 amino acids: CASSVGLPSSGNTIYF. As DNA, the CDR3 is TGTGCCAGCAGCGTGGGCCTTCCGAGCTCTGGAAACACCATATATTTT. The chain has TRBV7-9 and TRBJ1-3; D remains ambiguous. There are 16 residues in the CDR3. Germline V gene lookup returns CDR1 SEHNR and CDR2 FQNEAQ (reference sequence). V was clipped by 5 bases and J by 0 bases, with 14 bases between them.

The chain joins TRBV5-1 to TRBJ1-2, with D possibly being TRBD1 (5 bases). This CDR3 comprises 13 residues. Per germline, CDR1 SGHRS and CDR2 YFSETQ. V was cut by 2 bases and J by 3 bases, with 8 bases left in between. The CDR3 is CASSLEGDYGYTF. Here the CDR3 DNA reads TGCGCCAGCAGCTTAGAAGGGGACTATGGCTACACCTTC.

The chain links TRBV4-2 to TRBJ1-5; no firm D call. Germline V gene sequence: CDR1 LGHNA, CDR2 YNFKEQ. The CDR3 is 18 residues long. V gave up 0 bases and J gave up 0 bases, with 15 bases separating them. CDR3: CASSQEGRRAYSNQPQHF. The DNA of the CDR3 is TGTGCCAGCAGCCAAGAGGGCAGGCGGGCCTATAGCAATCAGCCCCAGCATTTT.